The 10 T cell receptor beta chains below come from one sample, sequenced in a study of CD8 T cells in ankylosing spondylitis. One entry per CDR3 protein results from TCRdb running MiXCR on the 5' RACE reads. Of 350,000 or so distinct CDR3 sequences in the sample, approximately 14% were seen once. The sequenced sample was blood, either unsorted or a sorted T cell fraction (not recorded which). The receptors stem from a male donor with ankylosing spondylitis or in good health (not recorded which).

The chain couples TRBV15 to TRBJ2-4; tentatively, D is TRBD2 (5 bases). The V end was cut by 3 bases, the J end by 0 bases, with 9 bases between. CDR3 size: 15 residues. The germline V gene has CDR1 LNHNV and CDR2 YYDKDF (reference sequence). The CDR3 here is CATSRSGSAKNIQYF. The CDR3 coding sequence is TGTGCCACCAGCAGGTCGGGGTCAGCCAAAAACATTCAGTACTTC.

The rearrangement links TRBV20-1 to TRBJ2-7; the D is unclear. The germline V gene has CDR1 DFQATT and CDR2 SNEGSKA (reference sequence). Trimming took 8 bases from V and 7 from J, leaving 18 bases between them. This CDR3 has 12 residues. Here the CDR3 reads CSTGPLLGEQYF. The CDR3 nucleotides read TGCAGTACCGGGCCGCTTCTAGGGGAGCAGTACTTC.

V is TRBV5-1 and J is TRBJ2-5; no reliable D call. Trimming stripped 0 bases from V and 5 bases from J, with 11 bases between. CDR1 and CDR2 from the germline V gene are SGHRS and YFSETQ. The CDR3 spans 14 residues. The CDR3 reads CASSLGSDGETQYF. The CDR3 bases are TGCGCCAGCAGCTTGGGCAGCGACGGGGAGACCCAGTACTTC.

V gene TRBV30 combines with J gene TRBJ2-7; D perhaps matches TRBD2 (5 bases). V was trimmed by 0 bases and J by 7 bases, leaving 7 bases between them. The CDR3 is 11 residues long. CDR1 and CDR2 from the germline V gene are GTSNPN and SVGIG (reference sequence). CDR3 region: CAWSVSGEQYF. CDR3 coding DNA: TGTGCCTGGAGTGTATCGGGGGAGCAGTACTTC.

This clonotype was detected only once. With a much larger clone just one base away, this may be a read error. The CDR3 ends on some other residue instead of the conserved phenylalanine or tryptophan, so this is likely a read error. This chain uses TRBV5-6 with TRBJ2-1; D is unresolved. Trimming removed 3 bases from V and 6 bases from J, with 10 bases in between. CDR1 is SGHDT and CDR2 is YYEEEE in the germline V gene. There are 13 residues in the CDR3. Here the CDR3 reads CASSSGRFNEQFL. The DNA for the CDR3 is TGTGCCAGCAGCTCGGGTCGGTTCAATGAGCAGTTCCTC.

The V gene is TRBV6-4, the J gene TRBJ2-2; 7 bases map to TRBD1. Germline trimming cut 7 bases from V and 3 bases from J; bases unmatched to any gene: 8. The CDR3 consists of 15 residues. Germline CDR1 and CDR2: MRHNA and SNTAGT. Written as DNA, the CDR3 is TGTGCCAGCAAAGGGAGCGGACAGGACACCGGGGAGCTGTTTTTT. Its translation: CASKGSGQDTGELFF.

The J gene is TRBJ2-1, the V gene TRBV6-1; possible D gene TRBD2, 5 bases. CDR3 length: 12 residues. The V and J ends lost 10 bases and 4 bases respectively, with 11 bases between them. Germline V CDR1 and CDR2: MNHNS, SASEGT. CDR3 coding DNA: TGTGCCACCCCCCGGGATTACAATGAGCAGTTCTTC. Residues: CATPRDYNEQFF.

The V call is TRBV4-1, the J call TRBJ1-5; D perhaps matches TRBD1 (5 bases). CDR1 is MGHRA and CDR2 is YSYEKL in the germline V gene. Trimming pared 1 base from V and 2 bases from J, leaving 21 bases between. CDR3 length: 19 residues. The CDR3 DNA sequence: TGCGCCAGCAGCCAAGTTGGAGGGTCTAGGGGTAGAGGCAATCAGCCCCAGCATTTT. It encodes CASSQVGGSRGRGNQPQHF.

This clonotype has just a few counts. The chain joins TRBV7-9 to TRBJ1-4; a weak D match, TRBD1 (6 bases). This CDR3 has 15 amino acids. V was clipped by 5 bases and J by 8 bases, with 18 bases between them. Per germline, CDR1 SEHNR and CDR2 FQNEAQ (reference sequence). CDR3 amino acids: CASSLSGTSREKLFF. The CDR3 bases are TGTGCCAGCAGCCTTTCCGGGACAAGTCGGGAAAAACTGTTTTTT.

This rearrangement joins TRBV10-1 to TRBJ2-2; 9 nucleotides line up with TRBD1. This CDR3 spans 16 amino acids. Germline V CDR1 and CDR2: WNHNN, SYGVQD (reference sequence). V shed 6 bases, J shed 2 bases, and the junction held 7 bases outside the gene matches. CDR3 amino acids: CASSDRGQGNTGELFF. CDR3 in DNA: TGCGCCAGCAGCGATCGGGGACAGGGAAACACCGGGGAGCTGTTTTTT.